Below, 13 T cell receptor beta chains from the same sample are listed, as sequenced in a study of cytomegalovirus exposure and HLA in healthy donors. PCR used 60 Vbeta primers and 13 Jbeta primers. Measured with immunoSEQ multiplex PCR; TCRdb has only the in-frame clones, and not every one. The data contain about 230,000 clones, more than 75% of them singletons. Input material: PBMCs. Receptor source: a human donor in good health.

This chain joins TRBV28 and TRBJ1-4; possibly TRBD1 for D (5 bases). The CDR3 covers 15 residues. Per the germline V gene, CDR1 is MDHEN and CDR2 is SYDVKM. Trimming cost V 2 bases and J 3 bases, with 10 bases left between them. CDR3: CASSLRAGSNEKLFF. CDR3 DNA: TGTGCCAGCAGTTTAAGAGCAGGGTCTAATGAAAAACTGTTTTTT.

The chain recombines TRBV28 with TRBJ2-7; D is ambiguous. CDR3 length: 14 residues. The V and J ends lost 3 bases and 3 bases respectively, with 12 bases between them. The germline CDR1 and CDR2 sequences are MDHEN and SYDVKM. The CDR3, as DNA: TGTGCCAGCAGTTTTTCGCTTTCAGGCTACGAGCAGTACTTC. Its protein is CASSFSLSGYEQYF. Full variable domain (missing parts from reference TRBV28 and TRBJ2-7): DVKVTQSSRYLVKRTGEKVFLECVQDMDHENMFWYRQDPGLGLRLIYFSYDVKMKEKGDIPEGYSVSREKKERFSLILESASTNQTSMYLCASSFSLSGYEQYFGPGTRLTVT.

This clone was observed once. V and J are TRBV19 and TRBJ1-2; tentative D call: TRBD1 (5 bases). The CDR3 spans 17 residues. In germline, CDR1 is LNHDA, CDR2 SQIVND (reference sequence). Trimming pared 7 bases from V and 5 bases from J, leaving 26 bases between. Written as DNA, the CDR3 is TGTGCCAGTACCAGCCTCCCCATCAGGGCGAATGGGTATGGCTACACCTTC. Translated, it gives CASTSLPIRANGYGYTF.

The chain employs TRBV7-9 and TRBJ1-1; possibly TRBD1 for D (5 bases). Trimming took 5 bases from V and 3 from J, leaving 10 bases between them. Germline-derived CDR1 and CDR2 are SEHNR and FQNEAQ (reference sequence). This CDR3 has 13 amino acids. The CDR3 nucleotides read TGTGCCAGCAGCGGCGGGGGGGACACTGAAGCTTTCTTT. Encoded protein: CASSGGGDTEAFF.

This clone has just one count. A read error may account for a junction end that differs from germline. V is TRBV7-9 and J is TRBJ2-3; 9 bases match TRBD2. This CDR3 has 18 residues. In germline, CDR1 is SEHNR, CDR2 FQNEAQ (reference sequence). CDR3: CSSSLAGLAGRITDTQYF. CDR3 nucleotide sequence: TGTTCCAGCAGCTTAGCGGGCCTAGCGGGAAGGATCACAGATACGCAGTATTTT.

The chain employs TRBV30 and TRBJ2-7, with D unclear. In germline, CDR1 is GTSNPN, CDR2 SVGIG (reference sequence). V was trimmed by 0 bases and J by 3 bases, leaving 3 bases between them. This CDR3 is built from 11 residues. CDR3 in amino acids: CAWSVFYEQYF. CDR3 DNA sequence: TGTGCCTGGAGTGTCTTCTACGAGCAGTACTTC. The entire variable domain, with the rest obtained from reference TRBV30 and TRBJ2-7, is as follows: SQTIHQWPATLVQPVGSPLSLECTVEGTSNPNLYWYRQAAGRGLQLLFYSVGIGQISSEVPQNLSASRPQDRQFILSSKKLLLSDSGFYLCAWSVFYEQYFGPGTRLTVT.

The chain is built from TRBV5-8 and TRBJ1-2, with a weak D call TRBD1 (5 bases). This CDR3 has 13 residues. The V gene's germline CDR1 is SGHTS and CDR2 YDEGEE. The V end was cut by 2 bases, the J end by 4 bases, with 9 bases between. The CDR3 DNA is TGTGCCAGCAGCTTTCAGGGTCCCTATGGCTACACCTTC. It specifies CASSFQGPYGYTF.

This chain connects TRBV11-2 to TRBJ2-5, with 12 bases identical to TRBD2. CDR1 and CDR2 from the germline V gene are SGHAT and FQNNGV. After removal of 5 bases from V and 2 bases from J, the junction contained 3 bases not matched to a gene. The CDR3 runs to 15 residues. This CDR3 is CASSRLAGVQETQYF. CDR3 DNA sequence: TGTGCCAGCAGCCGACTAGCGGGAGTTCAAGAGACCCAGTACTTC.

CDR3 region: CASSLSGNQPQHF. As DNA, the CDR3 is TGTGCCAGCAGCTTGTCCGGCAATCAGCCCCAGCATTTT. V and J are TRBV5-5 and TRBJ1-5; D is undetermined. This CDR3 is built from 13 residues. Germline V gene lookup returns CDR1 SGHKS and CDR2 YYEKEE (reference sequence). Trimming shortened V by 1 base and J by 2 bases, and 4 bases separated the two germline ends.

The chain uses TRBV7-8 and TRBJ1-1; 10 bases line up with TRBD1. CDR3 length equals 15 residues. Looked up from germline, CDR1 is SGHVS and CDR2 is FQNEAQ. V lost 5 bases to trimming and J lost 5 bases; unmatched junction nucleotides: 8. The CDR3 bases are TGTGCCAGCAGCCAAAGGACAGGGGGAGGGACTGAAGCTTTCTTT. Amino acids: CASSQRTGGGTEAFF.

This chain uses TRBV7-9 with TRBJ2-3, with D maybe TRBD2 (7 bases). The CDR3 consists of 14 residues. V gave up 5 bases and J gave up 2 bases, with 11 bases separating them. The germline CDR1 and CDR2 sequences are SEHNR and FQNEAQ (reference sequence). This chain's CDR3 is CASSQGGVTDTQYF. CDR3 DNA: TGTGCCAGCAGCCAAGGGGGGGTCACAGATACGCAGTATTTT. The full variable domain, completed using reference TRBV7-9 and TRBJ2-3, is DTGVSQNPRHKITKRGQNVTFRCDPISEHNRLYWYRQTLGQGPEFLTYFQNEAQLEKSRLLSDRFSAERPKGSFSTLEIQRTEQGDSAMYLCASSQGGVTDTQYFGPGTRLTVL.

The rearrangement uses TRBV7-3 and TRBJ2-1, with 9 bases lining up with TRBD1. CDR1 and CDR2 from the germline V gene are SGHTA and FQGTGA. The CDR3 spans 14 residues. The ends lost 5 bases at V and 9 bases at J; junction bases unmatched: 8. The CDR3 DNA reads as TGTGCCAGCAGCCTCGGACAGGGGTTGGCTGAGCAGTTCTTC. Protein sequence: CASSLGQGLAEQFF.

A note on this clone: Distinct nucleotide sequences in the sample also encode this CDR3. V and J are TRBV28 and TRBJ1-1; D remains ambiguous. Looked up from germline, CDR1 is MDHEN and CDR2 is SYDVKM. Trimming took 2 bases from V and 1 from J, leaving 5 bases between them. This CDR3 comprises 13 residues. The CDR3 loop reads CASSLPGNTEAFF. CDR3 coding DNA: TGTGCCAGCAGTTTACCAGGGAACACTGAAGCTTTCTTT.